The entry below describes one TCR beta chain. This entry is derived from a study of blood T cell repertoires in COVID-19. Study-level information: T cells, B-cell-depleted T cells, or PBMCs supplied cDNA or gDNA.

Sequencing was performed with immunoSEQ multiplex PCR; in TCRdb, only in-frame clones are kept and a portion is missing. The sample lists 200,000 to 300,000 clones; over 70% were seen once. The sample taken for sequencing was PBMCs or T cells enriched from blood (not recorded which). This clonotype originated in a woman in her thirties or forties who had been exposed to COVID-19.

CDR3: CASSLRLPDRLNSPLHF. The DNA for the CDR3 is TGTGCCAGCAGCTTAAGATTACCGGACAGGCTTAATTCACCCCTCCACTTT. The gene calls are TRBV7-9 and TRBJ1-6, with 7 bases that match TRBD1. V trimming: 2 bases; J trimming: 6 bases; junction bases outside the gene matches: 10. Germline loops: CDR1 SEHNR, CDR2 FQNEAQ (reference sequence). There are 17 residues in the CDR3.